This TCR beta chain was sequenced in a study of T cells in Graves' hyperthyroidism and ophthalmopathy. This clonotype has at least ten counts. Its antigen is undetermined. The hyperthyroidism was newly diagnosed and had lasted under 2 months; the patients were aged 18 to 65. Germline V gene lookup returns CDR1 LGHDT and CDR2 YNNKEL (reference sequence). This CDR3 has 14 amino acids. V gave up 4 bases and J gave up 3 bases, with 12 bases separating them. RNA transcripts provided the source from which TCR beta CDR3 regions were amplified. A set of HTBI primers served as the primers for a first-round RT-PCR of the TCR CDR3. In TCRdb, the multiplex PCR reads were re-called with MiXCR into one record per CDR3 protein. The table has about 560,000 distinct CDR3 sequences, roughly 17% seen once. Study-level results: Expanded thyroid clonotypes (above 0.001) were mostly also found in blood.

The TCR sequence derives from a woman aged 18 to 35 with Graves' hyperthyroidism. Sequencing was done on a sample of blood. The chain joins TRBV3-1 to TRBJ1-1, with D perhaps matching TRBD1 (6 bases). The CDR3: CASSRLEGDTEAFF. In DNA form, the CDR3 reads TGTGCCAGCAGCCGTCTCGAGGGGGACACTGAAGCTTTCTTT.